The entry below gives a single T cell receptor (beta chain) sequence along with its context. Its target is not known. V trimming: 5 bases; J trimming: 2 bases; junction bases outside the gene matches: 8. The CDR3 is made up of 15 amino acids. Germline V lookup: CDR1 SQVTM, CDR2 ANQGSEA. This PCR relied on a set of 60 Vbeta primers and 13 Jbeta primers. Some clones are missing from TCRdb's copy, which holds only in-frame ones; the method was immunoSEQ multiplex PCR. The sample consists of approximately 170,000 clones, 80% to 90% of them appearing once. This entry belongs to a study of cytomegalovirus exposure and HLA in healthy donors. Study outcomes and limitations: The study carried out a later analysis of TCR beta sequences. It associated approximately 17,000 of them with specific HLA alleles at a false discovery rate of 0.05. Later work found most CMV-associated TCR beta chains apparently HLA-restricted.

The sample taken for sequencing was PBMCs. This receptor was taken from a male donor in good health and CMV-seronegative. The gene calls are TRBV29-1 and TRBJ2-2; 7 bases agree with TRBD2. The CDR3 bases are TGCAGCGTTAGGGAGAGCGGGACCAACACCGGGGAGCTGTTTTTT. This codes for CSVRESGTNTGELFF.